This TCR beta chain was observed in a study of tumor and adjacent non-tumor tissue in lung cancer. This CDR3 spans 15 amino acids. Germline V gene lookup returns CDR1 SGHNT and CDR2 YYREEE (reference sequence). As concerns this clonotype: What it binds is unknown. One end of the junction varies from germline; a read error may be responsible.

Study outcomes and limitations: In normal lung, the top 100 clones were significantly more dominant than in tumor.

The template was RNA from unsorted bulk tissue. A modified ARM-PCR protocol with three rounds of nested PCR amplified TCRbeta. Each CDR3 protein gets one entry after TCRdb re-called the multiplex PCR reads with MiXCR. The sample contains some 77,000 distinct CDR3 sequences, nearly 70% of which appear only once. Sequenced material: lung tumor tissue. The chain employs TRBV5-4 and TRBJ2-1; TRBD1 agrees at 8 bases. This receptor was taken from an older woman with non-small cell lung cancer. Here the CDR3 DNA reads TGTGCCAACAGCTTGGACAGGGAATCCTACAATGAACAGTTCTTC. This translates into CANSLDRESYNEQFF.